Listed here is a single TCR beta chain. Investigators divided CD4+ cells into CD45RA+ naive and CD45RA-negative memory subsets. Clones were sequenced by immunoSEQ multiplex PCR, and TCRdb holds only the in-frame ones, with some missing. Here the sample spans about 1,500,000 clones, more than 95% being singletons. The sample belongs to a study of shared clonotypes between healthy human individuals. Germline assignment: CDR1 SGHRS and CDR2 YFSETQ. V was pared by 4 bases and J by 2 bases, with 9 bases of the junction left unmatched. The length of the CDR3 is 15 residues. The sequencing sample was made of naive CD4+ T cells sorted from blood. Subset in this sample: CD45RA+ positively selected. This sequence joins TRBV5-1 and TRBJ2-7; the match to TRBD1 covers 7 bases. This receptor was obtained from a man aged 25 to 45 in good health. The CDR3 reads CASSPDRLPPYEQYF. The CDR3 DNA is TGCGCCAGCAGCCCGGACAGGCTTCCCCCCTACGAGCAGTACTTC.